These 12 T cell receptor beta chains share one sample of origin, sequenced in a study of T cell responses to AZD1222 COVID-19 vaccine. Profiled with immunoSEQ multiplex PCR; TCRdb holds only in-frame clones, not every one. The repertoire has 130,000 or so clones, under 95% of them found once; the top ten carry approximately 3.1%. The sample in question was peripheral blood, obtained on day 0 of AZD1222 vaccination. The receptors here all came from an adult in good health.

The chain combines TRBV30 with TRBJ1-2, with D perhaps matching TRBD1 (6 bases). This CDR3 has 13 amino acids. CDR1 and CDR2 from the germline V gene are GTSNPN and SVGIG (reference sequence). V was shortened by 5 bases and J by 4 bases, with 14 bases between the two germline ends. The CDR3: CAWGSTGFYGYTF. DNA for the CDR3: TGTGCCTGGGGTTCAACAGGGTTCTATGGCTACACCTTC.

Turning to this clone: The sample has other DNA sequences that encode this CDR3 too. This chain uses TRBV19 with TRBJ1-1, with a tentative D call TRBD1 (6 bases). The CDR3 has 13 residues. V was pared by 3 bases and J by 4 bases, with 9 bases between. Germline assignment: CDR1 LNHDA and CDR2 SQIVND (reference sequence). The CDR3 DNA sequence: TGTGCCAGTAGTATCGGGGGCGCCACTGAAGCTTTCTTT. Translating it yields CASSIGGATEAFF.

The rearrangement links TRBV6-7 to TRBJ2-1; the match to TRBD2 covers 11 bases. TRBV6-7 carries the ORF label, with uncertain function. This CDR3 is built from 15 residues. V lost 0 bases to trimming and J lost 7 bases; unmatched junction nucleotides: 2. CDR3 in DNA: TGTGCCAGCAGTTACTCGGGACTAGCGGAGAATGAGCAGTTCTTC. Protein product: CASSYSGLAENEQFF.

This clone was detected only once. The chain recombines TRBV7-9 with TRBJ2-3, with D hard to call. V dropped 0 bases and J dropped 2 bases, with 3 bases sitting between them. This CDR3 region has 13 residues. Germline values: CDR1 SEHNR, CDR2 FQNEAQ (reference sequence). The chain's CDR3 is CASSLADTDTQYF. The DNA of the CDR3 is TGTGCCAGCAGCTTAGCAGACACAGATACGCAGTATTTT.

As regards this clone: The sample contains more than one DNA sequence encoding this CDR3. The chain carries TRBV5-6 and TRBJ2-5, with D unresolved. V was trimmed by 0 bases and J by 2 bases, leaving 8 bases between them. Germline-derived CDR1 and CDR2 are SGHDT and YYEEEE. The CDR3 length is 14 residues. CDR3 nucleotides: TGTGCCAGCAGCTTGGGCAGAGCGCAAGAGACCCAGTACTTC. Its protein product is CASSLGRAQETQYF. Combining the CDR3 with reference TRBV5-6 and TRBJ2-5 gives the whole variable domain DAGVTQSPTHLIKTRGQQVTLRCSPKSGHDTVSWYQQALGQGPQFIFQYYEEEERQRGNFPDRFSGHQFPNYSSELNVNALLLGDSALYLCASSLGRAQETQYFGPGTRLLVL.

This chain joins TRBV28 and TRBJ2-7; 10 nucleotides agree with TRBD1. This CDR3 spans 15 amino acids. The trim removed 6 bases at V and 0 bases at J, leaving 5 bases unmatched. Germline assignment: CDR1 MDHEN and CDR2 SYDVKM. CDR3 nucleotide sequence: TGTGCCAGCAGACAGGGGACAGGGGTCTCCTACGAGCAGTACTTC. Its protein is CASRQGTGVSYEQYF.

CDR3: CASSLVGQGAHEQYF. The CDR3 DNA sequence: TGTGCCAGCAGCTTGGTGGGACAGGGGGCCCACGAGCAGTACTTC. The V and J genes are TRBV5-4 and TRBJ2-7; 12 nucleotides match TRBD1. Losses at the gene ends were 0 bases for V and 5 bases for J; bases not matched to a gene: 3. The CDR3 loop spans 15 amino acids. The germline V gene has CDR1 SGHNT and CDR2 YYREEE (reference sequence).

CDR3 sequence: CASSLAQGAKNSPLHF. Written as DNA, the CDR3 is TGTGCCAGCAGTCTAGCACAGGGGGCGAAAAACTCACCCCTCCACTTT. The chain has TRBV27 and TRBJ1-6; 9 nucleotides match TRBD1. The junction had 12 bases not matched to a gene; V was cut back by 5 bases and J by 10 bases. CDR3 length equals 16 residues. Germline lookup yields CDR1 MNHEY and CDR2 SMNVEV (reference sequence).

The chain couples TRBV19 to TRBJ1-2; no clear D gene. The CDR3 sequence is 15 residues long. CDR1 is LNHDA, CDR2 SQIVND, per germline (reference sequence). The V gene lost 0 bases and the J gene lost 8 bases, with 16 bases spanning the gap. DNA for the CDR3: TGTGCCAGTAGTATAGACCGTGACCCGGCCTACGGCTACACCTTC. Translating gives CASSIDRDPAYGYTF.

This chain joins TRBV9 and TRBJ1-1; 7 positions agree with TRBD1. The CDR3 sequence is 17 residues long. In germline, CDR1 is SGDLS, CDR2 YYNGEE. V dropped 4 bases and J dropped 0; count of bases not matched to a gene: 12. CDR3 in DNA: TGTGCCAGCAGCAGAGAGGTCTTACAGGGGTTGAACACTGAAGCTTTCTTT. This translates into CASSREVLQGLNTEAFF. Using reference TRBV9 and TRBJ1-1 for the parts outside the CDR3, the full variable domain is DSGVTQTPKHLITATGQRVTLRCSPRSGDLSVYWYQQSLDQGLQFLIQYYNGEERAKGNILERFSAQQFPDLHSELNLSSLELGDSALYFCASSREVLQGLNTEAFFGQGTRLTVV.

The chain carries TRBV9 and TRBJ2-1; 8 nucleotides match TRBD2. The germline gives CDR1 SGDLS, CDR2 YYNGEE. CDR3 length: 17 residues. J was trimmed by 0 bases and V by 4 bases; bases with no gene match: 9. The CDR3 is CASSPTGGDYSYNEQFF. The CDR3 DNA reads TGTGCCAGCAGCCCGACCGGGGGGGACTACTCCTACAATGAGCAGTTCTTC.

CDR3 sequence reads: CASSLKPGTANTGELFF. The CDR3 nucleotides are TGTGCCAGTAGTCTTAAACCCGGGACGGCAAACACCGGGGAGCTGTTTTTT. This chain uses TRBV19 with TRBJ2-2, with D possibly called TRBD1 or TRBD2 (5 bases each). The CDR3 contains 17 residues. V was trimmed by 5 bases and J by 2 bases, leaving 18 bases between them. Germline V gives CDR1 LNHDA, CDR2 SQIVND (reference sequence).